Shown below are 21 T cell receptor beta chains from a single sample sequenced in a study of blood T cell repertoires in COVID-19. TCRdb keeps only in-frame clones here, not all; method: immunoSEQ multiplex PCR. Altogether around 200,000 clones are present, about 87% being singletons, with the ten largest covering 0.88%. Material: peripheral blood. These receptors were obtained from a woman aged 18-29 years who had recovered from COVID-19.

J is TRBJ2-5 and V is TRBV12-3 or TRBV12-4; TRBD2 might be the D (5 bases). Trimming removed 3 bases at V and 3 bases at J, with 8 bases between. This CDR3 comprises 13 residues. CDR3 loop: CASSFLGEETQYF. The DNA of the CDR3 is TGTGCCAGCAGTTTCCTGGGAGAAGAGACCCAGTACTTC.

The chain is built from TRBV7-3 and TRBJ2-1; maybe TRBD2 (5 bases). Germline V CDR1 and CDR2: SGHTA, FQGTGA. Trimming pared 6 bases from V and 1 base from J, leaving 10 bases between. CDR3 length: 14 amino acids. CDR3 in DNA: TGTGCCAGCAGAAGGTCGGGGTCCTACAATGAGCAGTTCTTC. As protein: CASRRSGSYNEQFF.

The rearrangement links TRBV21-1 to TRBJ2-2; the table gives TRBD1 as D, unverified against the DNA. TRBV21-1 is a pseudogene segment. This CDR3 contains 19 residues. This CDR3 reads CASSKEGKGHSANTGELFF. DNA for the CDR3: TGTGCCAGCAGCAAAGAGGGGAAAGGTCACTCCGCGAACACCGGGGAGCTGTTTTTT.

This rearrangement joins TRBV19 to TRBJ2-1; possible D gene TRBD1, 6 bases. The germline V gene has CDR1 LNHDA and CDR2 SQIVND (reference sequence). Trimming took 3 bases from V and 0 from J, leaving 12 bases between them. The CDR3 length is 16 residues. The CDR3 is CASSITGSSSYNEQFF. The CDR3, as DNA: TGTGCCAGTAGTATTACAGGGAGCAGCTCCTACAATGAGCAGTTCTTC.

The chain recombines TRBV5-1 with TRBJ1-2, with TRBD1 as a possible D gene (5 bases). Germline V CDR1 and CDR2: SGHRS, YFSETQ. V lost 0 bases to trimming and J lost 0 bases, with 15 bases between them. The CDR3 extends over 17 amino acids. CDR3 loop: CASSLVRGTKTNYGYTF. CDR3 sequence (DNA): TGCGCCAGCAGCTTGGTTCGGGGGACCAAAACTAACTATGGCTACACCTTC.

V and J are TRBV27 and TRBJ1-2; D remains unclear. V lost 5 bases to trimming and J lost 8 bases, with 12 bases between them. CDR1 is MNHEY, CDR2 SMNVEV, per germline (reference sequence). CDR3 size: 12 residues. The CDR3 DNA reads TGTGCCAGCAGTATCCCCGGCGGAGGCTACACCTTC. It specifies CASSIPGGGYTF.

This clone was recorded once. The V gene is TRBV18, the J gene TRBJ2-1, with 11 bases that match TRBD2. The trim removed 1 base at V and 6 bases at J, leaving 5 bases unmatched. The CDR3 contains 16 residues. CDR1 is KGHSH and CDR2 is LQKENI in the germline V gene. The CDR3 protein is CASSPLRLAGGNEQFF. The DNA of the CDR3 is TGTGCCAGCTCACCACTGCGCCTAGCGGGAGGCAATGAGCAGTTCTTC.

This sequence joins TRBV6-2 or TRBV6-3 and TRBJ1-1; D is perhaps TRBD1 (6 bases). Germline V gene data show CDR1 as MNHEY and CDR2 as SVGEGT. The CDR3 length is 14 residues. V shed 2 bases and J shed 8 bases, with 15 bases lying between them. The CDR3 DNA reads as TGTGCCAGCAGTTACGGACAGCTCTACTCCGAAGCTTTCTTT. Amino acids: CASSYGQLYSEAFF.

J is TRBJ1-1 and V is TRBV25-1; TRBD1 agrees at 9 bases. J was trimmed by 4 bases and V by 5 bases; bases with no gene match: 5. CDR3 length equals 14 residues. Germline V lookup: CDR1 MGHDK, CDR2 SYGVNS. CDR3 sequence reads: CASSRTGEGTEAFF. The CDR3 DNA follows: TGTGCCAGCAGTCGGACAGGGGAAGGCACTGAAGCTTTCTTT.

This clone was recorded once. In nucleotides, the CDR3 is TGTGCCAGCAGCTTGTGGTCTAGCGGGAGCGAGGAGACCCAGTACTTC. Translating it yields CASSLWSSGSEETQYF. The J gene is TRBJ2-5, the V gene TRBV5-6; 10 bases map to TRBD2. V was pared by 1 base and J by 5 bases, with 8 bases of the junction left unmatched. The CDR3 runs to 16 residues. CDR1 is SGHDT, CDR2 YYEEEE, per germline.

This rearrangement joins TRBV27 to TRBJ1-2; D gene uncertain. This CDR3 is 15 amino acids long. CDR1 is MNHEY, CDR2 SMNVEV, per germline (reference sequence). V was clipped by 3 bases and J by 4 bases, with 15 bases between them. CDR3: CASSFRGQDLYGYTF. In DNA, the CDR3 is TGTGCCAGCAGTTTTCGTGGCCAGGATCTCTATGGCTACACCTTC.

J is TRBJ2-1 and V is TRBV5-8, with D perhaps TRBD2 (5 bases). Trimming shortened V by 6 bases and J by 7 bases, and 11 bases separated the two germline ends. The CDR3 sequence is 12 residues long. Germline values: CDR1 SGHTS, CDR2 YDEGEE. The CDR3 region is CASTRTGNEQFF. CDR3 in DNA: TGTGCCAGCACCCGGACTGGGAATGAGCAGTTCTTC.

The V and J genes are TRBV10-2 and TRBJ1-1; D perhaps matches TRBD1 (5 bases). The CDR3 runs to 13 residues. The germline CDR1 and CDR2 sequences are WSHSY and SAAADI. V lost 5 bases to trimming and J lost 4 bases, with 11 bases between them. CDR3 bases: TGCGCCAGCAGTTACCTCAGGGTCACTGAAGCTTTCTTT. This codes for CASSYLRVTEAFF.

The rearrangement joins TRBV6-2 or TRBV6-3 to TRBJ1-5; no clear D. There are 14 residues in the CDR3. From germline, CDR1 is MNHEY and CDR2 SVGEGT. V lost 3 bases and J 6 bases, leaving 12 bases between the germline ends. The CDR3: CASSYMGSGQPQHF. Here the CDR3 DNA reads TGTGCCAGCAGTTATATGGGTAGCGGTCAGCCCCAGCATTTT.

This clone is a singleton in its sample. The rearrangement links TRBV6-6 to TRBJ2-3; unclear D gene. Germline CDR1 MNHNY, CDR2 SVGAGI (reference sequence). The CDR3 has 12 amino acids. Deletions cut 7 bases from V and 5 bases from J, with 10 bases between. CDR3 in DNA: TGTGCCAGCACTAAAGTCGGAGATACGCAGTATTTT. This translates into CASTKVGDTQYF.

V gene TRBV4-3 combines with J gene TRBJ2-3, with D possibly TRBD1 on 5 matching bases. V lost 1 base to trimming and J lost 5 bases, with 13 bases between them. Germline V gene lookup returns CDR1 LGHNA and CDR2 YSLEER. The CDR3 runs to 15 residues. CDR3 in amino acids: CASSQGGAGRDTQYF. CDR3 nucleotides: TGCGCCAGCAGCCAAGGTGGGGCAGGGCGAGATACGCAGTATTTT.

The chain employs TRBV4-2 and TRBJ1-1, with D tentatively TRBD1 (5 bases). CDR1 and CDR2 (germline): LGHNA, YNFKEQ. The CDR3 is made up of 13 amino acids. Trimming took off 3 bases at V and 5 bases at J, with 10 bases between the two ends. This chain's CDR3 is CASSHPGGTEAFF. The CDR3 DNA follows: TGTGCCAGCAGCCACCCCGGGGGGACTGAAGCTTTCTTT.

V is TRBV3-1 (or the pseudogene TRBV3-2) and J is TRBJ2-5; TRBD2 aligns across 8 bases. The CDR3 extends over 15 amino acids. Germline-derived CDR1 and CDR2 are LGHDT and YNNKEL (reference sequence). V was pared by 2 bases and J by 2 bases, with 4 bases of the junction left unmatched. CDR3 loop: CASSQSSGRQETQYF. The CDR3 DNA reads as TGTGCCAGCAGCCAATCTAGCGGGCGGCAAGAGACCCAGTACTTC.

Here the CDR3 reads CASSLRENTGELFF. The DNA of the CDR3 is TGTGCCAGCAGTTTACGGGAGAACACCGGGGAGCTGTTTTTT. The chain carries TRBV27 and TRBJ2-2; D is perhaps TRBD2 (5 bases). The CDR3 sequence is 14 residues long. V shed 2 bases and J shed 1 base, with 5 bases lying between them. Germline values: CDR1 MNHEY, CDR2 SMNVEV (reference sequence).

This clone was recorded once. The V and J genes are TRBV6-4 and TRBJ2-1; no clear D gene. This CDR3 is 13 amino acids long. The germline V gene encodes CDR1 MRHNA and CDR2 SNTAGT. With 4 bases removed from V and 9 bases from J, the gap between germline ends came to 13 bases. CDR3 sequence (DNA): TGTGCCAGCAGTGCACAACAGAACCGTGAGCAGTTCTTC. Amino acid sequence: CASSAQQNREQFF.

This clone was counted a single time. This chain links TRBV4-3 with TRBJ1-4; D is unclear. Germline-derived CDR1 and CDR2 are LGHNA and YSLEER. V was trimmed by 5 bases and J by 7 bases, leaving 8 bases between them. CDR3 size: 12 residues. The CDR3 spells CASSGPGEKLFF. The CDR3 bases are TGCGCCAGCAGCGGGCCCGGTGAAAAACTGTTTTTT.